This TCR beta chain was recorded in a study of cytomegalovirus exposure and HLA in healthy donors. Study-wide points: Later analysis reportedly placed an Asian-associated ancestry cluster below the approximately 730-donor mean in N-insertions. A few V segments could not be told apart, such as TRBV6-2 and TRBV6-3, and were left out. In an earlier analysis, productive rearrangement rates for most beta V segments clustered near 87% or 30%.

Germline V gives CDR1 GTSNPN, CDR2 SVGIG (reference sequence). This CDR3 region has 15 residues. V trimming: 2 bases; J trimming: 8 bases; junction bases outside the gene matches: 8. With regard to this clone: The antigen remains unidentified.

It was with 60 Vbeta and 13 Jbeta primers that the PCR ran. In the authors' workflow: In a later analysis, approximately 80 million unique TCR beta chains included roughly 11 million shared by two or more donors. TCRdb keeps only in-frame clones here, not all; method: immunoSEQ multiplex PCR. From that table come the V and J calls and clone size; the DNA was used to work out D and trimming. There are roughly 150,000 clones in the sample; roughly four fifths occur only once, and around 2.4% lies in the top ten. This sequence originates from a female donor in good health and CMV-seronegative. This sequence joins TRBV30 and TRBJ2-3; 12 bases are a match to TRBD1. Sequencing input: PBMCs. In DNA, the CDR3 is TGTGCCTGGAGTCTCCCGGGACAGGGGGCGCGTACGCAGTATTTT. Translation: CAWSLPGQGARTQYF.